The source of this TCR beta chain is a study of T cell responses to AZD1222 COVID-19 vaccine. Method: immunoSEQ multiplex PCR; TCRdb's copy keeps in-frame clones and lacks some. The sample holds about 140,000 clones; 92% are singletons and the top ten take more than 3.5%. Trimming removed 4 bases at V and 1 base at J, with 5 bases between. The CDR3 is 13 residues long. CDR1 is GTSNPN, CDR2 SVGIG, per germline (reference sequence). The TCR originated in an adult in good health. The source material was peripheral blood, sampled on day 0 of AZD1222 vaccination. The J gene is TRBJ1-6, the V gene TRBV30; D uncertain. The CDR3 DNA reads as TGTGCCTGGACTCGGTCCTATAATTCACCCCTCCACTTT. It translates to CAWTRSYNSPLHF.